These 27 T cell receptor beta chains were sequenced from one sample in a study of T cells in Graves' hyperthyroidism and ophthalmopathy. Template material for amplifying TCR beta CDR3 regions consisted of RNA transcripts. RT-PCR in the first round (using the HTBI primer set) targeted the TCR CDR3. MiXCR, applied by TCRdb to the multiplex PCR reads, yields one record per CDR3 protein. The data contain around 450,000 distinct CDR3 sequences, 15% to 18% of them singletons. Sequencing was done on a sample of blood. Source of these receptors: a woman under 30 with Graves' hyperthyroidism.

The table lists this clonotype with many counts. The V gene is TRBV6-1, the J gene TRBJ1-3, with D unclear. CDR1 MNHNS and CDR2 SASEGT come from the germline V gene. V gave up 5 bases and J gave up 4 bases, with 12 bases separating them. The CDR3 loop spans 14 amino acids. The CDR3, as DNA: TGTGCCAGCAGTTCCGTAATTGGAGGAAACACCATATATTTT. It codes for CASSSVIGGNTIYF.

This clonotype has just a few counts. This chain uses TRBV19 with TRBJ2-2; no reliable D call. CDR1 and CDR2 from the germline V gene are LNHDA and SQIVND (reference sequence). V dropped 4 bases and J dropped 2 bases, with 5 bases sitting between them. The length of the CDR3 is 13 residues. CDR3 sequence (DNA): TGTGCCAGTAGTACCAGAAACACCGGGGAGCTGTTTTTT. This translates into CASSTRNTGELFF.

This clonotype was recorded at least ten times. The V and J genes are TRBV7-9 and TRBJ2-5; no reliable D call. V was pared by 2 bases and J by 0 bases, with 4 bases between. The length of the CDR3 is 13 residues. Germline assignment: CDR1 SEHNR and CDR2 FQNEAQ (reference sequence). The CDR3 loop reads CASSLRNQETQYF. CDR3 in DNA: TGTGCCAGCAGCTTAAGAAACCAAGAGACCCAGTACTTC.

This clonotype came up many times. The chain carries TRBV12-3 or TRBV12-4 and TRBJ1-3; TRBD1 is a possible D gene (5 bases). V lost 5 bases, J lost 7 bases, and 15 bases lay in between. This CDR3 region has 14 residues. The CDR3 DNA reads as TGTGCCAGCAGTCCCGGGGGGGGTCGGAACACCATATATTTT. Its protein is CASSPGGGRNTIYF.

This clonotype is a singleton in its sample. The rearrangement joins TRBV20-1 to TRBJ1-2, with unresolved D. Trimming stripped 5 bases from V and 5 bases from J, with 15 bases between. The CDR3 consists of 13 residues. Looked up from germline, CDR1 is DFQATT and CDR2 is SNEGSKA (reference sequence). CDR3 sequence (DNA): TGCAGTGCTGACCTAAGGGAAATATATGGCTACACCTTC. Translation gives CSADLREIYGYTF.

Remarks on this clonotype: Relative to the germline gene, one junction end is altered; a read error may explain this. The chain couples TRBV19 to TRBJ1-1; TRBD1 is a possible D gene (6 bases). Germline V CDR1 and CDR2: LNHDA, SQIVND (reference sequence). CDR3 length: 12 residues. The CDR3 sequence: CATRTANTEALF. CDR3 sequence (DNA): TGTGCCACACGGACAGCGAACACTGAAGCTCTCTTT.

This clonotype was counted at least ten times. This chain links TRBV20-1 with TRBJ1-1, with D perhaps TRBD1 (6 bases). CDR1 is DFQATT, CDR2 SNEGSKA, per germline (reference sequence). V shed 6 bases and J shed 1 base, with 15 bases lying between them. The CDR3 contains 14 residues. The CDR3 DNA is TGCAGTGCCCCGGGGGGGCAGGGGAACACTGAAGCTTTCTTT. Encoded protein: CSAPGGQGNTEAFF.

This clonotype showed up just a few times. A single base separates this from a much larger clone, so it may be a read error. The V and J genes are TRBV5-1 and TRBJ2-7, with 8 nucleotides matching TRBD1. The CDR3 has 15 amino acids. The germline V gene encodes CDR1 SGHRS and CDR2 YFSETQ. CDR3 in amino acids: CASSLVGTGTYKQYF. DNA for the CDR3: TGCGCCAGCAGCTTGGTTGGGACAGGCACCTACAAGCAGTACTTC. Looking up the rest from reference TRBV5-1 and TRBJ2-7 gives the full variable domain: KAGVTQTPRYLIKTRGQQVTLSCSPISGHRSVSWYQQTPGQGLQFLFEYFSETQRNKGNFPGRFSGRQFSNSRSEMNVSTLELGDSALYLCASSLVGTGTYKQYFGPGTRLTVT.

The CDR3 coding sequence is TGTGCCAGCAGCCCTTTAGCGGGGGCCAGCTCCTACAATGAGCAGTTCTTC. Translation gives CASSPLAGASSYNEQFF. The rearrangement links TRBV7-9 to TRBJ2-1; 9 bases map to TRBD2. This CDR3 has 17 residues. With 5 bases clipped from V and 0 bases from J, the junction kept 8 bases outside the gene matches. Germline V gene data show CDR1 as SEHNR and CDR2 as FQNEAQ (reference sequence).

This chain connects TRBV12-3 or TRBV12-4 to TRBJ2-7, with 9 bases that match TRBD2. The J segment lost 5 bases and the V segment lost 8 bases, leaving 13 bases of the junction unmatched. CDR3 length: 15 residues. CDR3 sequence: CASGPFRTSDHEQYF. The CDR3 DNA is TGTGCCAGCGGCCCCTTTAGGACTAGCGATCACGAGCAGTACTTC.

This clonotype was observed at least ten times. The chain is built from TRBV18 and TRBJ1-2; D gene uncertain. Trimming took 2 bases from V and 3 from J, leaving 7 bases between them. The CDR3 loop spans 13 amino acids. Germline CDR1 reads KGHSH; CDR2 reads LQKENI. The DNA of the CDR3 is TGTGCCAGCTCACCAACACAAGACTATGGCTACACCTTC. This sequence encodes CASSPTQDYGYTF.

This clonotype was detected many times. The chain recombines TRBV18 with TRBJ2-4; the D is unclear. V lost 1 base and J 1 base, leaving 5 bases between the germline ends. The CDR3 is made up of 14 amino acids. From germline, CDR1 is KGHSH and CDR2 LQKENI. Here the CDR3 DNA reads TGTGCCAGCTCACCACAAGTTGCCAAAAACATTCAGTACTTC. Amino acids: CASSPQVAKNIQYF.

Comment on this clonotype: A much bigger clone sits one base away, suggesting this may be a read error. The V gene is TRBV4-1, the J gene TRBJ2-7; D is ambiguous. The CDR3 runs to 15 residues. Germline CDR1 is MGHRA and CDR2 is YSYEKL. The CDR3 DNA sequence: TGCGCCAGCAGCCGGCGAGGCGGAGCCTCCTACGAGCGGTACTTC. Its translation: CASSRRGGASYERYF.

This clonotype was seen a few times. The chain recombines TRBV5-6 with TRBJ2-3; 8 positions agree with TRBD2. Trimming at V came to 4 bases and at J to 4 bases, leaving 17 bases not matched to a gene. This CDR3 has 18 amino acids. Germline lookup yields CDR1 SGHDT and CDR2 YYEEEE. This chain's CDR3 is CASSLLLGAGGLADTQYF. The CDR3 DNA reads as TGTGCCAGCAGCCTTCTATTGGGTGCGGGGGGCTTAGCAGATACGCAGTATTTT.

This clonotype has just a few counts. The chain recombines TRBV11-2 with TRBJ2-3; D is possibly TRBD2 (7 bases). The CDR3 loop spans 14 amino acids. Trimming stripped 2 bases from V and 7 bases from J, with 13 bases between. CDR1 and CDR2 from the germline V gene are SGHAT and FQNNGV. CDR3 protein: CASSLLGGPHTQYF. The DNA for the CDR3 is TGTGCCAGCAGCTTATTGGGGGGGCCTCATACGCAGTATTTT. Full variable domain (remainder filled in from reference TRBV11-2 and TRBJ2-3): EAGVAQSPRYKIIEKRQSVAFWCNPISGHATLYWYQQILGQGPKLLIQFQNNGVVDDSQLPKDRFSAERLKGVDSTLKIQPAKLEDSAVYLCASSLLGGPHTQYFGPGTRLTVL.

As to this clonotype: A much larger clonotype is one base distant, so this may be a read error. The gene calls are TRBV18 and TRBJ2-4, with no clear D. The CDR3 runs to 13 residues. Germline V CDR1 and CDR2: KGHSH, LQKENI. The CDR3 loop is CASSPNSKNTQYF. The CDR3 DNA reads TGTGCCAGCTCACCGAACTCCAAAAACACTCAGTACTTC. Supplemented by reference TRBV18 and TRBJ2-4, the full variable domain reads NAGVMQNPRHLVRRRGQEARLRCSPMKGHSHVYWYRQLPEEGLKFMVYLQKENIIDESGMPKERFSAEFPKEGPSILRIQQVVRGDSAAYFCASSPNSKNTQYFGAGTRLSVL.

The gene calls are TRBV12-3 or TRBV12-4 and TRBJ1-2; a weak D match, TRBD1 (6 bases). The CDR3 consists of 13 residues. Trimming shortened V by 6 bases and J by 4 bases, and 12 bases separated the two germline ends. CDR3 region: CASRATGFYGYTF. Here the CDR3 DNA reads TGTGCCAGCAGGGCGACAGGTTTCTATGGCTACACCTTC.

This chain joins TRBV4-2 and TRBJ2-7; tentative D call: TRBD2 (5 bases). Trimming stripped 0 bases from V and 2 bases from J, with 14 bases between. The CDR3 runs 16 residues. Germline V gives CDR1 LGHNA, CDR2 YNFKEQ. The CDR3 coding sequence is TGTGCCAGCAGCCAAGAACTAGGTCAGTGGACCTACGAGCAGTACTTC. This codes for CASSQELGQWTYEQYF.

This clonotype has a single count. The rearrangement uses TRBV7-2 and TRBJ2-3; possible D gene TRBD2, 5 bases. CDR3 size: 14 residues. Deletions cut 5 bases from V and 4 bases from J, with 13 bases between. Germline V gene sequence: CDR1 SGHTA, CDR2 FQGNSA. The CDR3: CASSGLEGADTQYF. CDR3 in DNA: TGTGCCAGCAGCGGACTTGAGGGCGCAGATACGCAGTATTTT.

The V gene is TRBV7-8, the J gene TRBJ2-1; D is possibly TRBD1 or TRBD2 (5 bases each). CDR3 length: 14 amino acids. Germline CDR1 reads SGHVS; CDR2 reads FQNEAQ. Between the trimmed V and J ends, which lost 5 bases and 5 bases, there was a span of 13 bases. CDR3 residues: CASSPPLGDNEQFF. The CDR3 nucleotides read TGTGCCAGCAGCCCTCCGTTGGGGGACAATGAGCAGTTCTTC.

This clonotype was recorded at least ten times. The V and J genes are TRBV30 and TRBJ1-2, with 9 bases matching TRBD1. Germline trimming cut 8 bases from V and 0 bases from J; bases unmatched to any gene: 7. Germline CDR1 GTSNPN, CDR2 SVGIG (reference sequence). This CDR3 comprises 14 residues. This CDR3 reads CAGKRQGANYGYTF. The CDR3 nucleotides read TGTGCCGGCAAAAGACAGGGGGCTAACTATGGCTACACCTTC.

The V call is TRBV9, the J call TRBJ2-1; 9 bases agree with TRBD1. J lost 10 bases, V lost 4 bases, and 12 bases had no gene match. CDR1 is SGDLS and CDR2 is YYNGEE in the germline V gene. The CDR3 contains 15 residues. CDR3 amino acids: CASSPSGTGSNEQFF. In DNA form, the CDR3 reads TGTGCCAGCAGCCCCTCCGGGACAGGGTCCAACGAGCAGTTCTTC.

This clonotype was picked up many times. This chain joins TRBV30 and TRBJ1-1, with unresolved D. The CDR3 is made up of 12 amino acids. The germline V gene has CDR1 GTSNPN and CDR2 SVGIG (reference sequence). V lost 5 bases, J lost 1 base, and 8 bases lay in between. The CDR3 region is CAWVPGNTEAFF. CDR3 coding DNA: TGTGCCTGGGTTCCTGGGAACACTGAAGCTTTCTTT.

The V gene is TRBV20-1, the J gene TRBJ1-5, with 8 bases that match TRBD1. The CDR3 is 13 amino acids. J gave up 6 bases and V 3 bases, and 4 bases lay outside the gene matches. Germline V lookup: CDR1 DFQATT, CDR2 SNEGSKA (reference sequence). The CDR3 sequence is CSARSQGGQPQHF. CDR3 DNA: TGCAGTGCTAGGTCACAGGGGGGTCAGCCCCAGCATTTT.

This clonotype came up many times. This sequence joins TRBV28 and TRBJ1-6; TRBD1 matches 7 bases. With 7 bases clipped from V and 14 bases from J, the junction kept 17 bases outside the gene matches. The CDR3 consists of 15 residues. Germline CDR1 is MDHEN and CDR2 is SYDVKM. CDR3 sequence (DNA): TGTGCCAGCACCCCGGGAGGGGACAGAAAAGGGGCCCTCCACTTT. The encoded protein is CASTPGGDRKGALHF.

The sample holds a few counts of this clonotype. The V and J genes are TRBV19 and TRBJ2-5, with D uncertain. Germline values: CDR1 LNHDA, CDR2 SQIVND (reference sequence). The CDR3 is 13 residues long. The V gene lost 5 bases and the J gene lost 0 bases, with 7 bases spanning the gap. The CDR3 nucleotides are TGTGCCAGTAGTGGGTCCCACCAAGAGACCCAGTACTTC. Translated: CASSGSHQETQYF.

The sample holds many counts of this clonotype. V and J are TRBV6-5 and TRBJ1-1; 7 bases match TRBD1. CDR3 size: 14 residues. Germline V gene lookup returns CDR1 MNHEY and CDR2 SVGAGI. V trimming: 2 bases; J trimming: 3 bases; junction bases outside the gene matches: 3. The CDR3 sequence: CASSYSRGDTEAFF. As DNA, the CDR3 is TGTGCCAGCAGTTACAGCAGGGGGGACACTGAAGCTTTCTTT.